The 24 T cell receptor beta chains in this list originate from one sample, sequenced in a study of OX40 agonist ivuxolimab in advanced cancers. Receptor libraries were prepared by the immunoSEQ multiplex PCR assay. TCRdb re-hosts the immuneACCESS table, in-frame sequences only. Its copies lack some clones; in the studies checked, an unresolved V gene accounts for under half of them, and the cause for the rest is not known. The sample contains tens of thousands of clones, around 84% of them found a single time. Of the sample, 0.83% is held by the ten largest clones. The sample in question was CD4+ or CD8+ T cells sorted from blood, obtained in a trial of the OX40 agonist ivuxolimab. The receptors come from an adult with an advanced solid tumor such as melanoma, head and neck, liver or kidney cancer.

This sequence joins TRBV2 and TRBJ1-5, with TRBD1 identical over 7 bases. Trimming cost V 6 bases and J 0 bases; bases outside gene matches: 5. The CDR3 sequence is 15 residues long. Germline V gene data show CDR1 as SNHLY and CDR2 as FYNNEI. CDR3 in amino acids: CASSRNRGSNQPQHF. The CDR3 nucleotides read TGTGCCAGCAGCCGGAACAGGGGTAGCAATCAGCCCCAGCATTTT. The complete variable domain, with remaining parts taken from reference TRBV2 and TRBJ1-5, reads EPEVTQTPSHQVTQMGQEVILRCVPISNHLYFYWYRQILGQKVEFLVSFYNNEISEKSEIFDDQFSVERPDGSNFTLKIRSTKLEDSAMYFCASSRNRGSNQPQHFGDGTRLSIL.

This clone was seen more than once but under ten times. This chain links TRBV6-1 with TRBJ1-1; D possibly corresponds to TRBD1 (6 bases). The germline gives CDR1 MNHNS, CDR2 SASEGT. This CDR3 region has 15 residues. Trimming removed 7 bases from V and 1 base from J, with 16 bases in between. Written as DNA, the CDR3 is TGTGCCAGCACCCCAATGGGGGCGGGGAACACTGAAGCTTTCTTT. It encodes CASTPMGAGNTEAFF.

The chain employs TRBV29-1 and TRBJ2-7, with D unresolved. The CDR3 has 11 amino acids. Germline V CDR1 and CDR2: SQVTM, ANQGSEA. V lost 4 bases and J lost 3, with 7 bases in between. The CDR3 region has the DNA TGCAGCGTTGTGAGTTTCTACGAGCAGTACTTC. Translating it yields CSVVSFYEQYF.

This sequence joins TRBV2 and TRBJ2-7, with a tentative D call TRBD2 (6 bases). Germline assignment: CDR1 SNHLY and CDR2 FYNNEI. CDR3 length equals 14 residues. The V end was cut by 10 bases, the J end by 1 base, with 17 bases between. The CDR3 DNA follows: TGTGCCACCAACCGGGACTTTAGTTCCTACGAGCAGTACTTC. It encodes CATNRDFSSYEQYF. Full variable domain (outside the CDR3, taken from reference TRBV2 and TRBJ2-7): EPEVTQTPSHQVTQMGQEVILRCVPISNHLYFYWYRQILGQKVEFLVSFYNNEISEKSEIFDDQFSVERPDGSNFTLKIRSTKLEDSAMYFCATNRDFSSYEQYFGPGTRLTVT.

The gene calls are TRBV10-3 and TRBJ2-5; either TRBD1 or TRBD2 may fit D (5 bases each). Deletions cut 7 bases from V and 5 bases from J, with 14 bases between. The germline V gene has CDR1 ENHRY and CDR2 SYGVKD. CDR3 size: 13 residues. The CDR3 is CAITTGLGETQYF. CDR3 in DNA: TGTGCCATCACAACAGGACTGGGGGAGACCCAGTACTTC.

This clone has a single count. V usage is TRBV7-3 and J usage is TRBJ2-3, with a weak D call TRBD1 (5 bases). The germline V and J ends were trimmed by 2 bases and 0 bases, with 6 bases remaining between them. From germline, CDR1 is SGHTA and CDR2 FQGTGA. The length of the CDR3 is 14 residues. The CDR3 region is CASSLQGSTDTQYF. The CDR3 bases are TGTGCCAGCAGCTTACAGGGCAGCACAGATACGCAGTATTTT.

The rearrangement uses TRBV20-1 and TRBJ1-2; no definite D call. This CDR3 has 11 residues. V gave up 0 bases and J gave up 5 bases, with 4 bases separating them. The germline CDR1 and CDR2 sequences are DFQATT and SNEGSKA (reference sequence). CDR3 region: CSARDRYGYTF. CDR3 coding DNA: TGCAGTGCTAGAGACAGATATGGCTACACCTTC.

V and J are TRBV2 and TRBJ1-1, with D unclear. The CDR3 has 14 amino acids. Trimming took 4 bases from V and 1 from J, leaving 10 bases between them. Germline CDR1 and CDR2: SNHLY and FYNNEI. In DNA, the CDR3 is TGTGCCAGCAGTGGTCTTCGGGGGAACACTGAAGCTTTCTTT. As protein: CASSGLRGNTEAFF.

The rearrangement joins TRBV10-3 to TRBJ2-7; 9 bases match TRBD2. The ends lost 5 bases at V and 5 bases at J; junction bases unmatched: 10. CDR3 length equals 15 residues. Germline CDR1 reads ENHRY; CDR2 reads SYGVKD. The CDR3 reads CAISPRGGRDHEQYF. The CDR3 DNA sequence: TGTGCCATCAGTCCTAGGGGCGGGAGGGACCACGAGCAGTACTTC.

The V gene is TRBV4-1, the J gene TRBJ1-3; D ambiguous. Between the trimmed V and J ends, which lost 4 bases and 0 bases, there was a span of 10 bases. The CDR3 contains 15 residues. Germline V gene data show CDR1 as MGHRA and CDR2 as YSYEKL. CDR3 DNA: TGCGCCAGCAGCCTCCACAGCGCCTCTGGAAACACCATATATTTT. It specifies CASSLHSASGNTIYF.

This clone has just one count. The junction shows a germline mismatch at one end, possibly a read error. This sequence joins TRBV5-8 and TRBJ2-7; no reliable D call. Per the germline V gene, CDR1 is SGHTS and CDR2 is YDEGEE. This CDR3 comprises 8 residues. CDR3 in amino acids: CASSLGYF. In DNA, the CDR3 is TGTGCCAGCAGTTTGGGGTACTTC.

The genes are TRBV5-1 and TRBJ1-4, with TRBD1 as a possible D gene (5 bases). Trimming removed 0 bases from V and 7 bases from J, with 13 bases in between. This CDR3 region has 15 residues. Germline CDR1 is SGHRS and CDR2 is YFSETQ. CDR3 DNA sequence: TGCGCCAGCAGCTTGGCCGGGGATAGGGGTGAAAAACTGTTTTTT. Translating gives CASSLAGDRGEKLFF.

The V and J genes are TRBV10-3 and TRBJ2-7; perhaps TRBD1 as D (5 bases). This CDR3 has 13 amino acids. Germline V gene lookup returns CDR1 ENHRY and CDR2 SYGVKD. The germline V and J ends were trimmed by 6 bases and 3 bases, with 12 bases remaining between them. The CDR3 region has the DNA TGTGCCATCAGGAGCACAGACAGCTACGAGCAGTACTTC. Encoded protein: CAIRSTDSYEQYF.

The chain joins TRBV28 to TRBJ2-7; 9 nucleotides match TRBD1. CDR1 MDHEN and CDR2 SYDVKM come from the germline V gene. There are 15 residues in the CDR3. Losses at the gene ends were 6 bases for V and 5 bases for J; bases not matched to a gene: 11. The CDR3 bases are TGTGCCAGCAGCCGCCCCCGGACAGGGGACAACGAGCAGTACTTC. Protein sequence: CASSRPRTGDNEQYF.

This chain links TRBV28 with TRBJ1-4; TRBD1 agrees at 8 bases. The CDR3 loop spans 14 amino acids. V lost 4 bases to trimming and J lost 8 bases; unmatched junction nucleotides: 6. Germline V CDR1 and CDR2: MDHEN, SYDVKM. The CDR3 protein is CASSSTGDGEKLFF. The CDR3 DNA follows: TGTGCCAGCAGTTCGACAGGGGATGGGGAAAAACTGTTTTTT.

The chain has TRBV29-1 and TRBJ2-1; D is possibly TRBD2 (7 bases). The germline gives CDR1 SQVTM, CDR2 ANQGSEA. This CDR3 is 13 amino acids long. The V end lost 5 bases, the J end lost 4 bases, and 12 bases lay between the germline ends. CDR3 sequence reads: CSVRGRAYNEQFF. The DNA for the CDR3 is TGCAGCGTTAGGGGGAGGGCTTACAATGAGCAGTTCTTC.

The V call is TRBV28, the J call TRBJ2-3; 7 bases agree with TRBD1. The germline gives CDR1 MDHEN, CDR2 SYDVKM. This CDR3 comprises 12 residues. J gave up 6 bases and V 4 bases, and 1 base lay outside the gene matches. The CDR3 sequence is CASSSTGDTQYF. The CDR3 DNA is TGTGCCAGCAGTTCGACAGGGGATACGCAGTATTTT.

The chain is built from TRBV29-1 and TRBJ1-1; no clear D gene. The CDR3 has 15 residues. Germline-derived CDR1 and CDR2 are SQVTM and ANQGSEA. The V and J ends lost 6 bases and 0 bases respectively, with 17 bases between them. CDR3 protein: CSVVTTSVLNTEAFF. CDR3 nucleotide sequence: TGCAGCGTCGTTACTACCTCCGTCCTGAACACTGAAGCTTTCTTT.

V gene TRBV6-1 combines with J gene TRBJ2-7; 8 bases align to TRBD1. Germline V CDR1 and CDR2: MNHNS, SASEGT. This CDR3 is built from 14 residues. With 6 bases clipped from V and 3 bases from J, the junction kept 7 bases outside the gene matches. The CDR3 sequence is CASSRQGPSYEQYF. In DNA, the CDR3 is TGTGCCAGCAGCAGACAGGGGCCCAGCTACGAGCAGTACTTC.

This clone was observed many times. The chain carries TRBV18 and TRBJ1-5; D is perhaps TRBD1 (5 bases). CDR3 length: 16 amino acids. V lost 3 bases to trimming and J lost 4 bases, with 16 bases between them. Germline CDR1 is KGHSH and CDR2 is LQKENI. The CDR3 nucleotides read TGTGCCAGCTCACCTTCAGGGTCCCCTATGAATCAGCCCCAGCATTTT. Protein: CASSPSGSPMNQPQHF.

The chain links TRBV14 to TRBJ1-4; 8 positions match TRBD1. The germline V gene has CDR1 SGHDN and CDR2 FVKESK. This CDR3 contains 13 residues. J lost 11 bases, V lost 0 bases, and 2 bases had no gene match. The CDR3 here is CASSQDRGLKLFF. CDR3 in DNA: TGTGCCAGCAGCCAAGACAGGGGGCTGAAACTGTTTTTT.

This chain connects TRBV18 to TRBJ2-3; D gene ambiguous. Germline V gives CDR1 KGHSH, CDR2 LQKENI. The CDR3 runs 13 residues. V dropped 5 bases and J dropped 3 bases, with 9 bases sitting between them. CDR3 DNA: TGTGCCAGCTCATCCCTGGGTACAGATACGCAGTATTTT. Translated, it gives CASSSLGTDTQYF. Looking up the rest from reference TRBV18 and TRBJ2-3 gives the full variable domain: NAGVMQNPRHLVRRRGQEARLRCSPMKGHSHVYWYRQLPEEGLKFMVYLQKENIIDESGMPKERFSAEFPKEGPSILRIQQVVRGDSAAYFCASSSLGTDTQYFGPGTRLTVL.

V is TRBV27 and J is TRBJ2-4; the D gene could be TRBD1 or TRBD2 (5 bases each). Germline loops: CDR1 MNHEY, CDR2 SMNVEV (reference sequence). V was cut by 6 bases and J by 0 bases, with 24 bases left in between. The CDR3 length is 19 residues. The CDR3 region is CASSPLTGSGTLAKNIQYF. In nucleotides, the CDR3 is TGTGCCAGCAGCCCTCTTACCGGCTCAGGGACCCTAGCCAAAAACATTCAGTACTTC.

The chain recombines TRBV15 with TRBJ1-3, with D unresolved. The length of the CDR3 is 18 residues. CDR1 is LNHNV and CDR2 is YYDKDF in the germline V gene (reference sequence). Trimming cost V 5 bases and J 0 bases, with 20 bases left between them. CDR3 coding DNA: TGTGCCACCAGCGATTTAACGATTAACATGCTCTCTGGAAACACCATATATTTT. Its protein is CATSDLTINMLSGNTIYF.